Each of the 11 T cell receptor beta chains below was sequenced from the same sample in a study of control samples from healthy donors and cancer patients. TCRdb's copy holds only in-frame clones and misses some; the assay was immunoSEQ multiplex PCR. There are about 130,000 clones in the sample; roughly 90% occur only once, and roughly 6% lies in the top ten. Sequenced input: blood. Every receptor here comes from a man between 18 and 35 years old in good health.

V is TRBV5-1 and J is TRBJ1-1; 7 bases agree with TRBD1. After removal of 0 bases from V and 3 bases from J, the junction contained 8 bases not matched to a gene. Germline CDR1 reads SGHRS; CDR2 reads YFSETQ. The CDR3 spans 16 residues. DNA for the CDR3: TGCGCCAGCAGCTTGGCCTTTTTGAGGGGGCACACTGAAGCTTTCTTT. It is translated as CASSLAFLRGHTEAFF.

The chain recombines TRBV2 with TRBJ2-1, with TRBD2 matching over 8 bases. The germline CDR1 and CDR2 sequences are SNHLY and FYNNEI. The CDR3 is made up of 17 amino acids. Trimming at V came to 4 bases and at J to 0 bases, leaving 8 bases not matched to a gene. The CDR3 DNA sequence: TGTGCCAGCAGTGCCGGGGGGGGCATTCGCTCCTACAATGAGCAGTTCTTC. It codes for CASSAGGGIRSYNEQFF.

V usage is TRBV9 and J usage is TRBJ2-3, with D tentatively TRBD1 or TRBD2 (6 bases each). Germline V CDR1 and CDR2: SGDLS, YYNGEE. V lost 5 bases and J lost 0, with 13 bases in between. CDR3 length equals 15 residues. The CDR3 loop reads CASRRTGTSTDTQYF. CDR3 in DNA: TGTGCCAGCAGGAGAACAGGGACTAGCACAGATACGCAGTATTTT.

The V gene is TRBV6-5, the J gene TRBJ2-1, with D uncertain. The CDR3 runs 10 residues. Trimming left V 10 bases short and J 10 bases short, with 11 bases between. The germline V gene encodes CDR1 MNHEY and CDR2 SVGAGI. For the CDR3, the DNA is TGTGCCACAAAAGGTTGGGAGCAGTTCTTC. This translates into CATKGWEQFF.

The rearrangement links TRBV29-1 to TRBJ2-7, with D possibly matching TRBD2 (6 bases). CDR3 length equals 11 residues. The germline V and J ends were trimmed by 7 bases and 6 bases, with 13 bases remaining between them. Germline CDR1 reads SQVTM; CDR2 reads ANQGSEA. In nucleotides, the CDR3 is TGCAGCGGGATCGAGGGAGGCGAGCAGTACTTC. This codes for CSGIEGGEQYF.

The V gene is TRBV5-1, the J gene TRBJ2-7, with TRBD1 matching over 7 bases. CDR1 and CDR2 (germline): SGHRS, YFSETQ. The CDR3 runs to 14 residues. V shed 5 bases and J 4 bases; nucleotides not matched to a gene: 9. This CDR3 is CASSTGTALYEQYF. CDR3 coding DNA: TGCGCCAGCAGTACCGGGACAGCTTTGTACGAGCAGTACTTC.

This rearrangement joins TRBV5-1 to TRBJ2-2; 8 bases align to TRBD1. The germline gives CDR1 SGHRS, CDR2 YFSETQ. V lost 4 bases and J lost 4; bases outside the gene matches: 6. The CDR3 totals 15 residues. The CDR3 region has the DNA TGCGCCAGCAGCGTTCAGGGGGCCGGCACCGGGGAGCTGTTTTTT. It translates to CASSVQGAGTGELFF.

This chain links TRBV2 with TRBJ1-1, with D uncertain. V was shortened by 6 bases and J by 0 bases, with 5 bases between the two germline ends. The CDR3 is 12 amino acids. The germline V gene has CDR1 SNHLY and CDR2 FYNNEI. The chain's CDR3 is CASRRVNTEAFF. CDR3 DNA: TGTGCCAGCAGACGGGTGAACACTGAAGCTTTCTTT.

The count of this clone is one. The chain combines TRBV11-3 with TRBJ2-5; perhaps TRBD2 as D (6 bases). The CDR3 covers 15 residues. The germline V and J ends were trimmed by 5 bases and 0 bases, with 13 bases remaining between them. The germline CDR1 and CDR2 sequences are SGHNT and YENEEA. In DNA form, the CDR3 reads TGTGCCAGCAGCACCGGGACTTCGTACCAAGAGACCCAGTACTTC. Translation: CASSTGTSYQETQYF.

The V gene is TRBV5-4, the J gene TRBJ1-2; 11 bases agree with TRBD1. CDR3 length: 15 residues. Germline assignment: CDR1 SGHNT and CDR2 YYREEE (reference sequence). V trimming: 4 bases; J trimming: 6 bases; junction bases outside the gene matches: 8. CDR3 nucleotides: TGTGCCAGCAGCAAAACGGACAGGGGGCAGGATGGCTACACCTTC. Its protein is CASSKTDRGQDGYTF.

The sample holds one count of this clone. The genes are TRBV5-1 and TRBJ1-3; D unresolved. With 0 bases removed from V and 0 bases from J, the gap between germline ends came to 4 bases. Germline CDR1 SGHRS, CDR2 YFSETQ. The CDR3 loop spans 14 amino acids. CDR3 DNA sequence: TGCGCCAGCAGCTTGGACGTCTCTGGAAACACCATATATTTT. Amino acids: CASSLDVSGNTIYF. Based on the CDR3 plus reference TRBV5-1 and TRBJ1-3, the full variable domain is KAGVTQTPRYLIKTRGQQVTLSCSPISGHRSVSWYQQTPGQGLQFLFEYFSETQRNKGNFPGRFSGRQFSNSRSEMNVSTLELGDSALYLCASSLDVSGNTIYFGEGSWLTVV.